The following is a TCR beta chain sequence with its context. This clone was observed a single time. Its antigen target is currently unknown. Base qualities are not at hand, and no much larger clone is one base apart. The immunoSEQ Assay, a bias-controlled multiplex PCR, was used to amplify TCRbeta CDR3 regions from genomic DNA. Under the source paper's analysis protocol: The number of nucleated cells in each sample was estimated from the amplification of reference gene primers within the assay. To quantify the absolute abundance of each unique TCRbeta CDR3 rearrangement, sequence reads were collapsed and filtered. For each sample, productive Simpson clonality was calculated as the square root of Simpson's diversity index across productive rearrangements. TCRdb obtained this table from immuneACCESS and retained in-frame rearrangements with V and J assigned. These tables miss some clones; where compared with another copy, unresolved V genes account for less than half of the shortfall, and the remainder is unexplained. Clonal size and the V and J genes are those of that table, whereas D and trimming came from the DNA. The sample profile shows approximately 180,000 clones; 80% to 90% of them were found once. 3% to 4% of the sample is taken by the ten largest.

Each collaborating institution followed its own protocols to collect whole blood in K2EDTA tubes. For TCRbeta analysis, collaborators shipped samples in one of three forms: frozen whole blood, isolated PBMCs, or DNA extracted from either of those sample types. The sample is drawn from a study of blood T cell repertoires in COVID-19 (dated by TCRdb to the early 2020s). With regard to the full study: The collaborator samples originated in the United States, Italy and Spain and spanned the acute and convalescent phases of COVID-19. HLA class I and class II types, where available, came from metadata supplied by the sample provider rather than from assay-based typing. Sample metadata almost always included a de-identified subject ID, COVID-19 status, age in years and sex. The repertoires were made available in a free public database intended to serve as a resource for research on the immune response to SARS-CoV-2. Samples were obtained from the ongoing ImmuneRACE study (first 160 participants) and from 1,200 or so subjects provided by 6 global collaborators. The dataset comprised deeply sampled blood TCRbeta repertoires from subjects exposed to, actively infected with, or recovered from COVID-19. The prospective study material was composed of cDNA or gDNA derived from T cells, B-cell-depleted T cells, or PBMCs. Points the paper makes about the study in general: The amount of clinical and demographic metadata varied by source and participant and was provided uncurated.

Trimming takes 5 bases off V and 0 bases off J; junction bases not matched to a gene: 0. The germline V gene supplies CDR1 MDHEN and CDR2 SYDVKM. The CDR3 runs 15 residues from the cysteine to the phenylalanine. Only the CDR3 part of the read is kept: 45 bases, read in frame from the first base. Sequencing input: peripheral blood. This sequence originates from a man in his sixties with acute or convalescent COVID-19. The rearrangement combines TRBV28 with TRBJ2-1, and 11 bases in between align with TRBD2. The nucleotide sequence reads TGTGCCAGCAGTACTAGCGGGAGCTCCTACAATGAGCAGTTCTTC. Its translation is CASSTSGSSYNEQFF.